This T cell receptor beta chain was documented in a study of blood T cell repertoires in COVID-19. About the study: The analysed material was cDNA or gDNA that came from T cells, B-cell-depleted T cells, or PBMCs.

From germline, CDR1 is SGHTA and CDR2 FQGNSA. CDR3 length: 16 amino acids. Trimming cost V 4 bases and J 4 bases; bases outside gene matches: 8. As handled by the study authors: Estimated nucleated cell counts came from reference gene primer amplification. Assay used: immunoSEQ multiplex PCR; TCRdb lists only in-frame clones, some missing. V, J and clone size reflect that table, while D and trimming were determined from the DNA. The profile shows approximately 160,000 clones, around 82% of them singletons. Sequencing was performed on peripheral blood. The V and J genes are TRBV7-2 and TRBJ1-2; 11 bases are a match to TRBD1. This TCR came from a man aged 18 to 29 with active or convalescent COVID-19. CDR3 amino acids: CASSSRTGGVFYGYTF. The CDR3 region has the DNA TGTGCCAGCAGCTCAAGGACAGGGGGCGTTTTCTATGGCTACACCTTC.